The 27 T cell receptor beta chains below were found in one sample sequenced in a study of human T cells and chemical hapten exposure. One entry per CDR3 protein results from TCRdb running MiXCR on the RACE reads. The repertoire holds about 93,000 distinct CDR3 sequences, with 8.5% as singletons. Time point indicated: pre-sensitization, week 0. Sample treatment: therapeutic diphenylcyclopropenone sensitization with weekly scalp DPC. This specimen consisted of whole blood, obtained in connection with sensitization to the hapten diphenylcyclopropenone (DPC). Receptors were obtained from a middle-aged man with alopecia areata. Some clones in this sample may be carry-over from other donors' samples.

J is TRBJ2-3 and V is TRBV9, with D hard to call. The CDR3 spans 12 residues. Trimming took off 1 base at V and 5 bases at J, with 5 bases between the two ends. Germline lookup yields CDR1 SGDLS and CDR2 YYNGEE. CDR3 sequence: CASSVMEDTQYF. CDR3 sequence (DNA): TGTGCCAGCAGCGTAATGGAAGATACGCAGTATTTT.

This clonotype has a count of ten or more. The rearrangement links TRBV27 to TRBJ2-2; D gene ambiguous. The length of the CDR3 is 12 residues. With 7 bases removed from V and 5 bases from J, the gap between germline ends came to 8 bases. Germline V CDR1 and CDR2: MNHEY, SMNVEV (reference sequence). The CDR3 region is CASNRQTGELFF. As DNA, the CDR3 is TGTGCCAGCAATCGCCAAACCGGGGAGCTGTTTTTT.

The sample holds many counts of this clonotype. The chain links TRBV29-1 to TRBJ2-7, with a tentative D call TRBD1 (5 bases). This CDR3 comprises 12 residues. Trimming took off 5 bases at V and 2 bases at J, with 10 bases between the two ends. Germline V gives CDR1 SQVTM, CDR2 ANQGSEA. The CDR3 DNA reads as TGCAGCGTTCTGCAGGGCGCCTACGAGCAGTACTTC. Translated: CSVLQGAYEQYF.

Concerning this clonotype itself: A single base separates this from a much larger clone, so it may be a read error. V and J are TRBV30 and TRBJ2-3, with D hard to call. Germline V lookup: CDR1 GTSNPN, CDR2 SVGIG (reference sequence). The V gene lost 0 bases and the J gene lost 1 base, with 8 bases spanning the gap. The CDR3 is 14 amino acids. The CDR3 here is CAWSVPGGTDTQYF. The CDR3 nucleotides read TGTGCCTGGAGTGTACCGGGCGGCACAGATACGCAGTATTTT.

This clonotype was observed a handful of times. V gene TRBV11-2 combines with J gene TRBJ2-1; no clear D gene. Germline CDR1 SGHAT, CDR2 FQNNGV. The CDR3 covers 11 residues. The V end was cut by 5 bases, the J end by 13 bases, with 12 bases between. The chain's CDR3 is CASSPTQIQFF. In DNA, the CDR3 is TGTGCCAGCAGCCCCACTCAAATCCAGTTCTTC.

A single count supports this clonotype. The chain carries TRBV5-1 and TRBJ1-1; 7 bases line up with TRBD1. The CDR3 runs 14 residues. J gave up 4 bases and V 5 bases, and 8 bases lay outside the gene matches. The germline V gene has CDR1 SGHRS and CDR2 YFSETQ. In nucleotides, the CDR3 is TGCGCCAGCAGTAAAGGGGGCGCAGGCACTGAAGCTTTCTTT. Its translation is CASSKGGAGTEAFF.

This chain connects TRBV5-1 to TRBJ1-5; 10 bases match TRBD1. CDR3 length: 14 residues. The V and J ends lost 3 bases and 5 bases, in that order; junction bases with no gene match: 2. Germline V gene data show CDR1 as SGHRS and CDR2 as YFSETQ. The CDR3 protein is CASSSDRGHQPQHF. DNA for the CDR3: TGCGCCAGCAGCTCAGACAGGGGGCATCAGCCCCAGCATTTT.

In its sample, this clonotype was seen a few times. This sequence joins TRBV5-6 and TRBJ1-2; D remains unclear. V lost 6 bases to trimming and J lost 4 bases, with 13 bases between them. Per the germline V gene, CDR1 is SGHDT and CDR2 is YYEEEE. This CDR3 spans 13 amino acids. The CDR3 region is CASTPSTTYGYTF. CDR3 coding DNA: TGTGCCAGCACCCCGAGCACTACCTATGGCTACACCTTC.

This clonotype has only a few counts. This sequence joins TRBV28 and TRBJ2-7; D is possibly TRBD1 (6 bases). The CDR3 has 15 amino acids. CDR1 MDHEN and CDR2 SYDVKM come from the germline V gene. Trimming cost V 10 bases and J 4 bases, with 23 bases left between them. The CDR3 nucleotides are TGTGCCACCGCTAACTGGGCAGGGGCTCGGTACGAGCAGTACTTC. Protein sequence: CATANWAGARYEQYF.

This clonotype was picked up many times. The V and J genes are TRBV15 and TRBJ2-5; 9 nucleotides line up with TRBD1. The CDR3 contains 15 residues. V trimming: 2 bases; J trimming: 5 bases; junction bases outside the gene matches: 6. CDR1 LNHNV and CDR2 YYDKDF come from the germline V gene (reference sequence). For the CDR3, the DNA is TGTGCCACCAGCAGAATCCCGGGACAGGGCGAGACCCAGTACTTC. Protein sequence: CATSRIPGQGETQYF.

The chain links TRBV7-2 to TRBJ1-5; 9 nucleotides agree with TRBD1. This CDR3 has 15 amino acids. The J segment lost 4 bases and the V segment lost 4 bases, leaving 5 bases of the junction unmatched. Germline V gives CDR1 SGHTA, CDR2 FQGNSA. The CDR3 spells CASSWGQGKNQPQHF. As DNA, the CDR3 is TGTGCCAGCAGCTGGGGACAGGGTAAGAATCAGCCCCAGCATTTT.

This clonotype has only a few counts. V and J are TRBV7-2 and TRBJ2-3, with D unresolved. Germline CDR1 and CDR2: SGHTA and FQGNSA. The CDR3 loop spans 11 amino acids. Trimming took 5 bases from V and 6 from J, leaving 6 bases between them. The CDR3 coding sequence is TGTGCCAGCAGCCGAATGGATACGCAGTATTTT. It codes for CASSRMDTQYF.

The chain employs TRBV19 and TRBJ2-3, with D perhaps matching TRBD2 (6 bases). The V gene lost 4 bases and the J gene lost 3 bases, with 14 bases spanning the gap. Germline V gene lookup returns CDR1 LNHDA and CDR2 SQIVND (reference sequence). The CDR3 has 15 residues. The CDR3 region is CASSTRTGVTDTQYF. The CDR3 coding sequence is TGTGCCAGTAGTACCCGGACGGGGGTGACAGATACGCAGTATTTT.

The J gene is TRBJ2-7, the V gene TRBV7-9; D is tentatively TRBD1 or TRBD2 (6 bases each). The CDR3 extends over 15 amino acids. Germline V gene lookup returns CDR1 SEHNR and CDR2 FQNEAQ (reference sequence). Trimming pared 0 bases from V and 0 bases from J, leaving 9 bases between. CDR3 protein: CASSLAGGSSYEQYF. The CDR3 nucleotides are TGTGCCAGCAGCTTAGCAGGGGGGAGCTCCTACGAGCAGTACTTC.

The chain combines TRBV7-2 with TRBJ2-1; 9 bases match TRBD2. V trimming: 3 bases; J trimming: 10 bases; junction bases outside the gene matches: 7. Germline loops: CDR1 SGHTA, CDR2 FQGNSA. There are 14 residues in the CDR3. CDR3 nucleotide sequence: TGTGCCAGCAGCTTGGGAGCGGGAGGCTTGGAGCAGTTCTTC. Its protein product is CASSLGAGGLEQFF.

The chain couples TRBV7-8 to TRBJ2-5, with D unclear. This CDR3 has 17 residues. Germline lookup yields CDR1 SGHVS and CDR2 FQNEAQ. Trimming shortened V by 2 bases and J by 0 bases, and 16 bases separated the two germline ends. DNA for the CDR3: TGTGCCAGCAGCTTACGGATCCCAAATTCGTACCAAGAGACCCAGTACTTC. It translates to CASSLRIPNSYQETQYF.

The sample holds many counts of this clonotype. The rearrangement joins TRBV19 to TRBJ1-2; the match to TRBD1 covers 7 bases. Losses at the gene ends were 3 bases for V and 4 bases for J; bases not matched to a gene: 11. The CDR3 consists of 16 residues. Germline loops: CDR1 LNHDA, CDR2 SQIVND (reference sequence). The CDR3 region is CASSISTQGVGYGYTF. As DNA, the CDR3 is TGTGCCAGTAGTATCTCTACTCAGGGGGTGGGCTATGGCTACACCTTC.

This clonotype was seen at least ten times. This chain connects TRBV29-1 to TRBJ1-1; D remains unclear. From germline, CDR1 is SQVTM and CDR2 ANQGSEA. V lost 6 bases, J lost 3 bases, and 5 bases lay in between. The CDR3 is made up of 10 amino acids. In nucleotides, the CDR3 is TGCAGCGTCGTGGACACTGAAGCTTTCTTT. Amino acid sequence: CSVVDTEAFF.

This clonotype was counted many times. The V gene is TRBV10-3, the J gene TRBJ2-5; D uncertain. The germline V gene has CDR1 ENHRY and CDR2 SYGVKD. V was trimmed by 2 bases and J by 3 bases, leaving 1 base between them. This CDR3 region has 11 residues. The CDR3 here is CAISEEETQYF. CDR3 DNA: TGTGCCATCAGTGAGGAAGAGACCCAGTACTTC.

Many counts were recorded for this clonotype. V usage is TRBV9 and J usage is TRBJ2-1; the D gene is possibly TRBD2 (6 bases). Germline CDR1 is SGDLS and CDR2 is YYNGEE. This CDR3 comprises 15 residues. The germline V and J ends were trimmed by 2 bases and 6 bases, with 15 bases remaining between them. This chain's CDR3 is CASSVAGTPTNEQFF. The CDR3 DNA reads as TGTGCCAGCAGCGTGGCCGGGACTCCTACCAATGAGCAGTTCTTC.

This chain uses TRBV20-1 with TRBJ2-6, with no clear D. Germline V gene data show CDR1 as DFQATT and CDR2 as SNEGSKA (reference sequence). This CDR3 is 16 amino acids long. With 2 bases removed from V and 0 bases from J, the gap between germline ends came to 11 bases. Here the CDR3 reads CSARTPGISGANVLTF. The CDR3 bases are TGCAGTGCTAGAACCCCGGGTATCTCTGGGGCCAACGTCCTGACTTTC.

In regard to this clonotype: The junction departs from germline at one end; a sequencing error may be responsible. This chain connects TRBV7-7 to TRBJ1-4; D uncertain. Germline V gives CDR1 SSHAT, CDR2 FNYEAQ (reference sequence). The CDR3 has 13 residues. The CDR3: CASSLCGNEKLFF. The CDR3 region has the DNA TGTGCTAGCAGCTTATGTGGTAATGAAAAACTGTTTTTT.

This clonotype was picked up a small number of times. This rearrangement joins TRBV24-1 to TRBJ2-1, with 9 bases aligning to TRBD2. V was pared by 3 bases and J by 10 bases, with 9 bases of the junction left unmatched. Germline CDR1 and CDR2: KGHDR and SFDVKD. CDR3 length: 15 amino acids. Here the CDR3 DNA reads TGTGCCACCAGTGATCTTTCTAGCGGGACCCCAGAGCAGTTCTTC. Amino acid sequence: CATSDLSSGTPEQFF.

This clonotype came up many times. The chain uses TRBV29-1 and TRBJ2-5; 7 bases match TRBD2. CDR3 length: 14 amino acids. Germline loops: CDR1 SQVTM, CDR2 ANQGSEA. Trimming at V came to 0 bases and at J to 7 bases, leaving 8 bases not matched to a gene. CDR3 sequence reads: CSVEDEAREGTQYF. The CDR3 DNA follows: TGCAGCGTTGAAGATGAGGCAAGGGAGGGGACCCAGTACTTC.

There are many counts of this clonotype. This CDR3 is CSVDRSIGAFF. The CDR3 nucleotides are TGCAGCGTCGACAGGTCTATAGGAGCTTTCTTT. The V gene is TRBV29-1, the J gene TRBJ1-1; D may be TRBD1 (6 bases). Germline V gene sequence: CDR1 SQVTM, CDR2 ANQGSEA. V lost 6 bases and J lost 10, with 15 bases in between. The CDR3 is 11 residues long.

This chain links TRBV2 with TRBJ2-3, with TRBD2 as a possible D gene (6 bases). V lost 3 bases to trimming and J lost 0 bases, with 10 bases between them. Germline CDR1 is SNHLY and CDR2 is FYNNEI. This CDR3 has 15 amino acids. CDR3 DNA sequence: TGTGCCAGCAGTGATAGCGGCCCTAGCACAGATACGCAGTATTTT. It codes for CASSDSGPSTDTQYF.

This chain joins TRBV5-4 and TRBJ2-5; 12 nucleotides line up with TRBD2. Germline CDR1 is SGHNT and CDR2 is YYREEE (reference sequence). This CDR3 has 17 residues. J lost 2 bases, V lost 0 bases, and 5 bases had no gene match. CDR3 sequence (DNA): TGTGCCAGCAGCTTGGGCCCGGGACTAGCGGGTCAAGAGACCCAGTACTTC. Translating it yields CASSLGPGLAGQETQYF.